This paragraph covers one T cell receptor (beta chain) sequence. In the study's own analysis: The authors estimated nucleated cell counts from reference gene primer amplification. Measured with immunoSEQ multiplex PCR; TCRdb has only the in-frame clones, and not every one. Clone size and V and J calls were adopted from that table, with D and trimming inferred from the DNA. The profile shows 310,000 or so clones, approximately 85% of them singletons. J gave up 5 bases and V 1 base, and 5 bases lay outside the gene matches. Germline values: CDR1 SGHRS, CDR2 YFSETQ. This CDR3 is built from 14 residues. The sample comes from a study of blood T cell repertoires in COVID-19. Study overall: Donors in the United States, Italy and Spain gave samples during acute or convalescent COVID-19. T cells, B-cell-depleted T cells, or PBMCs supplied cDNA or gDNA.

The source of this sequence is a woman aged 45 to 65 with acute or convalescent COVID-19. The sequenced sample was peripheral blood. V is TRBV5-1 and J is TRBJ1-1; 7 nucleotides match TRBD1. This CDR3 is CASSLRGLETEAFF. In nucleotides, the CDR3 is TGCGCCAGCAGCTTGAGGGGGCTGGAGACTGAAGCTTTCTTT.